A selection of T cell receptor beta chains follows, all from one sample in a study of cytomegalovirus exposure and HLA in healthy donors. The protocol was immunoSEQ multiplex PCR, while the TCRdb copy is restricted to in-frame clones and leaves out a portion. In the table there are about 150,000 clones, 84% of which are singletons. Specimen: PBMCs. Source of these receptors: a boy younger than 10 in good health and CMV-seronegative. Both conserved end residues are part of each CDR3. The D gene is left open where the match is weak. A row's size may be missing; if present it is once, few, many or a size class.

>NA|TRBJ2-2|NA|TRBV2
TGTGCCAGCAGTGAAGCGTCGGCCGGGGAGCTGTTTTTT
CASSEASAGELFF
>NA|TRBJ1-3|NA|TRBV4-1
TGCGCCAGCAGCCAAGTCCCGGGAAACACCATATATTTT
CASSQVPGNTIYF
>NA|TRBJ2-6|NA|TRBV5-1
TGCGCCAGCAGCAAGCGCGACTCTGGGGCCAACGTCCTGACTTTC
CASSKRDSGANVLTF
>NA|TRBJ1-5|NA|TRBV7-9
TGTGCCAGCAGCTTCGCGCGCAATCAGCCCCAGCATTTT
CASSFARNQPQHF
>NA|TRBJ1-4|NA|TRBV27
TGTGCCAGCGGGTACCCCGGAGTTAATGAAAAACTGTTTTTT
CASGYPGVNEKLFF
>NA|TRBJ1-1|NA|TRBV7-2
TGTGCCAGCAGCTTAGCGGTGGGCCCGCAGGGAAGGATGAGGAACACTGAAGCTTTCTTT
CASSLAVGPQGRMRNTEAFF
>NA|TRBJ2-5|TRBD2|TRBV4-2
TGTGCCAGCAGCCAAGATGTCAGGGCTAGCGGACCCCAAGAGACCCAGTACTTC
CASSQDVRASGPQETQYF
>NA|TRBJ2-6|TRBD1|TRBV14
TGTGCCAGCAGCCGAAAACAGGGGGCGCCCTCTGGGGCCAACGTCCTGACTTTC
CASSRKQGAPSGANVLTF
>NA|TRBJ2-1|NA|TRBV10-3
TGTGCCACAAACAGCCTCTCCTACAATGAGCAGTTCTTC
CATNSLSYNEQFF
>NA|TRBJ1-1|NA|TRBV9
TGTGCCAGCAGCGTACTTGGACTAACCCCCAACACTGAAGCTTTCTTT
CASSVLGLTPNTEAFF
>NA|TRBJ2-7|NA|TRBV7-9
TGTGCCAGCAGCTTAGCTGGCATCCCCTCCTACGAGCAGTACTTC
CASSLAGIPSYEQYF
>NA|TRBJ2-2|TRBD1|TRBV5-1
TGCGCCACCGGACAGGGCCCGGGGGCCGGGGAGCTGTTTTTT
CATGQGPGAGELFF
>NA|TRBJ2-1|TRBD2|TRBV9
TGTGCCAGCAGCGTAGAATTCGGGCTAGCGGGGGACCCCTCCTACAATGAGCAGTTCTTC
CASSVEFGLAGDPSYNEQFF
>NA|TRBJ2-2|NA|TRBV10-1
TGCGCCAGCAGTGAGCGGCAGGGGCTTAACACCGGGGAGCTGTTTTTT
CASSERQGLNTGELFF
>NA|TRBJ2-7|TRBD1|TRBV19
TGTGCCAGTAGTAACGGATACAGGGGGTTTGACGAGCAGTACTTC
CASSNGYRGFDEQYF
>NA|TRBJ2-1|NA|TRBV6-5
TGTGCCAGCAACCGCAGGGGTAGCTCCTACAATGAGCAGTTCTTC
CASNRRGSSYNEQFF
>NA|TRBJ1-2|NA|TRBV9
TGTGCCAGCAGCGTAGCCCCAGGGGACTATGGCTACACCTTC
CASSVAPGDYGYTF
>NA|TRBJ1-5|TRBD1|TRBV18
TGTGCCAGCTCGTACAAGACAGGGACGGGTCAGCCCCAGCATTTT
CASSYKTGTGQPQHF
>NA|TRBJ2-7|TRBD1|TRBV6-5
TGTGCCAGCAGTCGCCCCGGGGACAGCGTCTACGAGCAGTACTTC
CASSRPGDSVYEQYF
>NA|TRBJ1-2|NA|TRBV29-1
TGCAGCGTTGGGACACGCGACTATGGCTACACCTTC
CSVGTRDYGYTF
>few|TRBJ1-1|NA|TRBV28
TGTGCCAGCAGTTCGTCCCTTGGACACTCGAACACTGAAGCTTTCTTT
CASSSSLGHSNTEAFF
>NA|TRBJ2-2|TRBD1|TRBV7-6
TGTGCCAGCAGCTTGGACAGGAGAGAGCTGTTTTTT
CASSLDRRELFF
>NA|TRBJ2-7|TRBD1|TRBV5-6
TGTGCCAGCGCCGGACAGGGATTTGACGAGCAGTACTTC
CASAGQGFDEQYF
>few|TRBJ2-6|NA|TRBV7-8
TGTGCCAGCAGCTTAGGCATGTCACACGGGTACTCTGGGGCCAACGTCCTGACTTTC
CASSLGMSHGYSGANVLTF
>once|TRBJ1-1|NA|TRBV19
TGTGCCAGTAGTACTAGAGGTTACACGAACACTGAAGCTTTCTTT
CASSTRGYTNTEAFF
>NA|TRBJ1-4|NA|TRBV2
TGTGCCAGCAGAGGGGGATCGGAAAAACTGTTTTTT
CASRGGSEKLFF
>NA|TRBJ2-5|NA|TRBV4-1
TGCGCCAGCAGCCAAGATCCGGCCCCCTCCGGGAGTCAAGAGACCCAGTACTTC
CASSQDPAPSGSQETQYF
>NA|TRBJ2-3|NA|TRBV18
TGTGCCAGCTCACCTTGGGAGTCCGAGCCTCCGCAGTATTTT
CASSPWESEPPQYF
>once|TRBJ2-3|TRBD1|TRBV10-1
TGCGCCAGCAGTGTTCCCCGGGACAGGGAGCAAGATACGCAGTATTTT
CASSVPRDREQDTQYF
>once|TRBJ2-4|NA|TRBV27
TGTGCCAGCAGTTTATGGGCGGGACAGAGTAAAAACATTCAGTACTTC
CASSLWAGQSKNIQYF
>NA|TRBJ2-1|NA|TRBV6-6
TGTGCCAGCAGTTCTGGACAGCTTCTCTACAATGAGCAGTTCTTC
CASSSGQLLYNEQFF
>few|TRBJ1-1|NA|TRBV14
TGTGCCAGCAGCCAAGGGGGAGCACTGAACACTGAAGCTTTCTTT
CASSQGGALNTEAFF
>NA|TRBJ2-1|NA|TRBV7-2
TGTGCCAGCAGCTCCCTCCGCAATGAGCAGTTCTTC
CASSSLRNEQFF
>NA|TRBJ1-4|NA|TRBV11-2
TGTGCCAGCAGATCAATCAGGGAGGGAGAAAAACTGTTTTTT
CASRSIREGEKLFF
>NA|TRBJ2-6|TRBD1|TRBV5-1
TGCGCCAGCAGCTTGCTCGGACAGGGGATAGGGAAAAGCTCTGGGGCCAACGTCCTGACTTTC
CASSLLGQGIGKSSGANVLTF
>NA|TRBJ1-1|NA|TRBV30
TGTGCCTGGAAGACGGGACACCAGAACACTGAAGCTTTCTTT
CAWKTGHQNTEAFF
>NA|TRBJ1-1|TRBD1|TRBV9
TGTGCCAGCAGCGTAGCCTCCAGGACAGGGGGCACTGAAGCTTTCTTT
CASSVASRTGGTEAFF
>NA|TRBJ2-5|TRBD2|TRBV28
TGTGCCAGCAGTACTTGGGCTAGCGGGAGGGCCCTAGAGACCCAGTACTTC
CASSTWASGRALETQYF
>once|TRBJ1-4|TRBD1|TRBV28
TGTGCCAGCCGGAGAGGGACAGGGAGCGAAAAACTGTTTTTT
CASRRGTGSEKLFF
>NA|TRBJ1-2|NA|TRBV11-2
TGTGCCAGCACCAGTGTGGCGTCGTCTAGCTATGGCTACACCTTC
CASTSVASSSYGYTF
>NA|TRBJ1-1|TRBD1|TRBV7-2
TGTGCCAGCAGCTTCCTTCGGGACAGTCCCACTGAAGCTTTCTTT
CASSFLRDSPTEAFF
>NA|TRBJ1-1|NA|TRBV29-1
TGCAGCGTTGTTCAGGGCCTAAGAATGAACACTGAAGCTTCCTTT
CSVVQGLRMNTEASF
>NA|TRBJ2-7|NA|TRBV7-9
TGTGCCAGCAGTCCAAATCCCTACGAGCAGTACTTC
CASSPNPYEQYF
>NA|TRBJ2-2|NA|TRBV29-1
TGCAGCGGAGGGGGGGCGACCGGGGAGCTGTTTTTT
CSGGGATGELFF
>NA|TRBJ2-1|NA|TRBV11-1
TGTGCCAGCAGCTTAGTGGTGGCGGGGCCCTACAATGAGCAGTTCTTC
CASSLVVAGPYNEQFF